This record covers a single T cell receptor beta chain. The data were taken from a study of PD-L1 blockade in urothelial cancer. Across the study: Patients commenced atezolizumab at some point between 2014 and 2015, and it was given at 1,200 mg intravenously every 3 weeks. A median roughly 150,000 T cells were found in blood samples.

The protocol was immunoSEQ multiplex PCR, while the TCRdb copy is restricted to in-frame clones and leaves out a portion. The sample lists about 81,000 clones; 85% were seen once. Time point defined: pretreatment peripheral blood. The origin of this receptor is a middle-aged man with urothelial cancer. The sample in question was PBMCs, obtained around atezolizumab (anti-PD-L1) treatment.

The CDR3 DNA follows: TGTGCCAGCAGCCCTGACAGGGGTGAGACCCAGTACTTC. Its translation is CASSPDRGETQYF. The rearrangement joins TRBV7-3 to TRBJ2-5, with 8 bases that match TRBD1. From germline, CDR1 is SGHTA and CDR2 FQGTGA. V lost 5 bases to trimming and J lost 5 bases; unmatched junction nucleotides: 4. This CDR3 comprises 13 residues.